This T cell receptor (beta chain) was recorded in a study of resident and recirculating memory T cells in vitiligo. Whole-study context: Each patient gave two lesional and two nonlesional epidermal shave biopsies, plus PBMCs. Whole samples, not sorted cells, were homogenized and used for genomic DNA extraction. Study conclusions and caveats: No unique dominant TCR clone was found in vitiligo lesions.

The method was immunoSEQ multiplex PCR; TCRdb's version includes in-frame clones alone and lacks a portion of them. The sample holds about 42,000 clones, about nine tenths seen once. A note on this clone: Antigen specificity is unknown.

Patients who had received treatment within the previous three months were excluded. The specimen was blood. The TCR originated in a male donor with vitiligo.

The CDR3 region has the DNA TGTGCCAGCAGCCGGAGCGCAGATACGCAGTATTTT. Protein: CASSRSADTQYF. V gene TRBV7-2 combines with J gene TRBJ2-3; D gene ambiguous. Germline CDR1 reads SGHTA; CDR2 reads FQGNSA. This CDR3 is built from 12 residues. V lost 5 bases and J 4 bases, leaving 7 bases between the germline ends.